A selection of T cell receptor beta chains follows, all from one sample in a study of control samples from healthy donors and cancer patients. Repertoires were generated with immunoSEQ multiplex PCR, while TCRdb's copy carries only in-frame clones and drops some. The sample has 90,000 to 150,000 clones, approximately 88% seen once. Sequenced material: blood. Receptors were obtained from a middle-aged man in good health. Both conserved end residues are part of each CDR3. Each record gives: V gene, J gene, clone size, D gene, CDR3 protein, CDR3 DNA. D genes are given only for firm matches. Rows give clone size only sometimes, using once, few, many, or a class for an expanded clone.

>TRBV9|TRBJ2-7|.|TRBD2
CASSVASGGYEQYF
TGTGCCAGCAGCGTAGCTAGCGGGGGTTACGAGCAGTACTTC
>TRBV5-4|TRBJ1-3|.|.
CASSLVGGSGNTIYF
TGTGCCAGCAGCTTGGTCGGAGGGAGCGGAAACACCATATATTTT
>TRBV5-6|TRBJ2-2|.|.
CASTPAGYTGELFF
TGTGCCAGCACCCCGGCGGGGTACACCGGGGAGCTGTTTTTT
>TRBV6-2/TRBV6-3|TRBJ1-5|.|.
CASSQTGFGNQPQHF
TGTGCCAGCAGCCAAACAGGGTTTGGCAATCAGCCCCAGCATTTT
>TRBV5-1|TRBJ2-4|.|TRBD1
CASSYQTGQGAVSIQYF
TGCGCCAGCAGCTACCAGACCGGACAGGGGGCCGTGTCCATTCAGTACTTC
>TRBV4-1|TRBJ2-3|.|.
CASSQGWRGSTDTQYF
TGCGCCAGCAGCCAAGGTTGGAGGGGCAGCACAGATACGCAGTATTTT
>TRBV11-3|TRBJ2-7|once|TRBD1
CAGQDRGPYEQYF
TGTGCCGGCCAAGACAGGGGCCCCTACGAGCAGTACTTC
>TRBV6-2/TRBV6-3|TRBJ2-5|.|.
CASSSVGLIQETQYF
TGTGCCAGCAGTTCTGTTGGACTGATCCAAGAGACCCAGTACTTC
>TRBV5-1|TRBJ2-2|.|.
CASSLYTANTGELFF
TGCGCCAGCAGCTTGTATACAGCGAACACCGGGGAGCTGTTTTTT
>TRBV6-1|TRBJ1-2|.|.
CASSEDISYGYTF
TGTGCCAGCAGTGAGGACATATCCTATGGCTACACCTTC
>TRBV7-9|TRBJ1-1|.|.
CASSLGQAAMDAFF
TGTGCCAGCAGCTTAGGCCAGGCCGCGATGGATGCTTTCTTT
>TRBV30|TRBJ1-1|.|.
CAWSVRGTEAFF
TGTGCCTGGAGTGTCCGAGGGACTGAAGCTTTCTTT
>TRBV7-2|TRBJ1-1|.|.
CASSPGLSPTEAFF
TGTGCCAGCAGCCCAGGACTGAGTCCGACTGAAGCTTTCTTT
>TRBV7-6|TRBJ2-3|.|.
CASSSQPAGATDTQYF
TGTGCCAGCAGCTCCCAACCGGCGGGGGCAACAGATACGCAGTATTTT
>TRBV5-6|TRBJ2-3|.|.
CASSSPDTQYF
TGTGCCAGCAGCTCCCCAGATACGCAGTATTTT
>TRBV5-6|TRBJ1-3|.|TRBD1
CASSLGQGYGNTIYF
TGTGCCAGCAGTCTCGGACAGGGATATGGAAACACCATATATTTT
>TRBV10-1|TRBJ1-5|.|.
CASSETEPWGNQPQHF
TGCGCCAGCAGTGAGACGGAGCCCTGGGGCAATCAGCCCCAGCATTTT
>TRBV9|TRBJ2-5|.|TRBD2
CARVTSGEQETQYF
TGTGCCAGAGTCACTAGCGGGGAACAAGAGACCCAGTACTTC
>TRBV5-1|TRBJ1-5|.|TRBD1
CASSLEGQGGQPQHF
TGCGCCAGCAGCTTGGAAGGACAGGGAGGTCAGCCCCAGCATTTT
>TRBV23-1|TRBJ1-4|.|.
CASSQSRGPEKLFF
TGCGCCAGCAGTCAATCTCGGGGCCCGGAAAAACTGTTTTTT
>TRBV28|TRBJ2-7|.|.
CASSLGQNYEQYF
TGTGCCAGCAGCCTCGGACAGAACTACGAGCAGTACTTC
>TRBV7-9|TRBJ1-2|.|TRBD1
CASSLVRQGANGYTF
TGTGCCAGCAGCTTAGTGCGACAGGGGGCGAATGGCTACACCTTC
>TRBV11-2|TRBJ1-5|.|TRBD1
CASSLHRGDNQPQHF
TGTGCCAGCAGCTTACACAGGGGTGACAATCAGCCCCAGCATTTT
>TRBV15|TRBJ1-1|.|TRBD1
CATSRELGQGGWNTEAFF
TGTGCCACCAGCAGAGAGTTGGGACAGGGGGGATGGAACACTGAAGCTTTCTTT
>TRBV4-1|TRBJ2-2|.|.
CASSPGRGYRELFF
TGCGCCAGCAGCCCGGGTCGGGGTTACCGGGAGCTGTTTTTT
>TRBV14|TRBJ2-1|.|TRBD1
CASSGTGSYNEQFF
TGTGCCAGCAGCGGGACAGGGTCCTACAATGAGCAGTTCTTC
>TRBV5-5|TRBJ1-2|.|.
CASSLAREYGYTF
TGTGCCAGCAGCTTGGCCAGGGAGTATGGCTACACCTTC
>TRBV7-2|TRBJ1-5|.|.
CASSLDSSNQPQHF
TGTGCCAGCAGCTTAGACAGTAGCAATCAGCCCCAGCATTTT
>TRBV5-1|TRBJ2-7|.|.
CASRQASSYEQYF
TGCGCCAGCAGGCAGGCTAGCTCCTACGAGCAGTACTTC
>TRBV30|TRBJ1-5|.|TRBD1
CAWTADRGGQPQHF
TGTGCCTGGACCGCGGACAGGGGTGGGCAGCCCCAGCATTTT
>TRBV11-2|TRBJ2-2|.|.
CASSLGHNTGELFF
TGTGCCAGCAGCTTAGGACATAACACCGGGGAGCTGTTTTTT
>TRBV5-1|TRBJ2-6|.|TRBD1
CASSRDRVGSGANVLTF
TGCGCCAGCAGCAGGGACAGGGTAGGGTCTGGGGCCAACGTCCTGACTTTC
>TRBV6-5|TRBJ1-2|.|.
CASNNNRANYGYTF
TGTGCCAGCAATAATAATCGGGCTAACTATGGCTACACCTTC
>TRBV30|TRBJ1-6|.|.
CAWRASARDNSPLHF
TGTGCCTGGAGAGCTTCGGCTAGGGATAATTCACCCCTCCACTTT
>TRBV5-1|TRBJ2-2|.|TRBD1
CASRSHNRGPTNTGELFF
TGCGCCAGCAGATCTCACAACAGGGGACCCACAAACACCGGGGAGCTGTTTTTT
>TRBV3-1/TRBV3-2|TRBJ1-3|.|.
CASSPRDGGNTIYF
TGTGCCAGCAGCCCCAGGGACGGGGGAAACACCATATATTTT